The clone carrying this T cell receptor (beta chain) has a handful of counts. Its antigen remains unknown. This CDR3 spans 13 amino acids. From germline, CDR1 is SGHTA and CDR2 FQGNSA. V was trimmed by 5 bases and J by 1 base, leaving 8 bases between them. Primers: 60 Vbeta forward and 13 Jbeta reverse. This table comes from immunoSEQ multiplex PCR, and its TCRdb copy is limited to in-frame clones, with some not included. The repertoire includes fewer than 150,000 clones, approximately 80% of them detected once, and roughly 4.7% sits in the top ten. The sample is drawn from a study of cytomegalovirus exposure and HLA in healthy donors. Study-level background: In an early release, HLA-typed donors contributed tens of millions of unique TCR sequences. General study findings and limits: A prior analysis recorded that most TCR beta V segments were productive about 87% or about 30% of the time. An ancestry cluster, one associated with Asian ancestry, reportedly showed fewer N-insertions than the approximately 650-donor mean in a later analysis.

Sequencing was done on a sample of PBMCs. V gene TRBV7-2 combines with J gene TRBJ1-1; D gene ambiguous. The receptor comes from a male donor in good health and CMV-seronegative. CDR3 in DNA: TGTGCCAGCAGCGTGAACAGGAACACTGAAGCTTTCTTT. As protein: CASSVNRNTEAFF.